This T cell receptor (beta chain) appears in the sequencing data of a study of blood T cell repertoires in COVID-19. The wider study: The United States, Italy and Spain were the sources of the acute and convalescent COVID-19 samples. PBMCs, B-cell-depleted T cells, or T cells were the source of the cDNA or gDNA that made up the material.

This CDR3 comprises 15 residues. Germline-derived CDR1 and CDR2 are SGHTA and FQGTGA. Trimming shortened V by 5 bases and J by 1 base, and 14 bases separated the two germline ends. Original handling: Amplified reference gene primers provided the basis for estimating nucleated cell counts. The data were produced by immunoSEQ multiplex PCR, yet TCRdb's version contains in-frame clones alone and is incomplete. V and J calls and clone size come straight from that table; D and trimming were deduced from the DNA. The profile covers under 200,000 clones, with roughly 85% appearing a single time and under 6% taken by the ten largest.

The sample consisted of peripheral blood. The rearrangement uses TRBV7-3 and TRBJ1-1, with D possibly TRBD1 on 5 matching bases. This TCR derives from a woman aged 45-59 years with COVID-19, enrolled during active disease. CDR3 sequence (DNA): TGTGCCAGCAGCCTGAGCGGGGCGGGGAACACTGAAGCTTTCTTT. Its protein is CASSLSGAGNTEAFF.